The clone carrying this T cell receptor beta chain showed up just once. CDR1 is SGHTA and CDR2 is FQGNSA in the germline V gene. The CDR3 is 14 residues long. Between the trimmed V and J ends, which lost 3 bases and 6 bases, there was a span of 14 bases. The source of the sample is a study of blood T cell repertoires in COVID-19. The overall study: Some COVID-19 samples were acute and others convalescent; all came from the United States, Italy and Spain. From T cells, B-cell-depleted T cells, or PBMCs came the material, which was cDNA or gDNA.

Original methodology: Nucleated cell counts were estimated from reference gene primer amplification. The table came from immunoSEQ multiplex PCR; TCRdb's copy has only in-frame clones and leaves some out. Clone size and V and J calls were adopted from that table, with D and trimming inferred from the DNA. The repertoire includes about 270,000 clones, 80% to 90% of them detected once, and 5.7% sits in the top ten. This clonotype originated in a man older than 75 with acute or convalescent COVID-19. V and J are TRBV7-2 and TRBJ1-2; the D gene is possibly TRBD1 (5 bases). The sample comprised peripheral blood. The CDR3 DNA is TGTGCCAGCAGCTTTGGCTCGGGAGGGGATGGCTACACCTTC. Amino acid sequence: CASSFGSGGDGYTF. Looking up the rest from reference TRBV7-2 and TRBJ1-2 gives the full variable domain: GAGVSQSPSNKVTEKGKDVELRCDPISGHTALYWYRQSLGQGLEFLIYFQGNSAPDKSGLPSDRFSAERTGGSVSTLTIQRTQQEDSAVYLCASSFGSGGDGYTFGSGTRLTVV.